This entry describes one TCR beta chain. This sample was included in a study of tumor and adjacent non-tumor tissue in lung cancer. RNA was extracted from bulk tissue without any cell sorting. More than 3 cm separated this lung sample from the edge of the tumor. The V and J ends lost 6 bases and 4 bases, in that order; junction bases with no gene match: 13. The CDR3 covers 16 residues. CDR1 is SGHRS and CDR2 is YFSETQ in the germline V gene. The library came from three nested PCR rounds adapted from ARM-PCR protocols. One entry per CDR3 protein results from TCRdb running MiXCR on the multiplex PCR reads. Altogether 60,000 or so distinct CDR3 sequences are present, around two thirds being singletons, with the ten largest covering about 32%.

The receptor comes from a man aged 65 to 85 with non-small cell lung cancer. V usage is TRBV5-1 and J usage is TRBJ2-3; 8 positions match TRBD1. The source material was distant non-tumor lung tissue. Here the CDR3 DNA reads TGCGCCAGCACGCTCAACCCTGGCAGGGGGCCAGATACGCAGTATTTT. The encoded protein is CASTLNPGRGPDTQYF. The entire variable domain, with the rest obtained from reference TRBV5-1 and TRBJ2-3, is as follows: KAGVTQTPRYLIKTRGQQVTLSCSPISGHRSVSWYQQTPGQGLQFLFEYFSETQRNKGNFPGRFSGRQFSNSRSEMNVSTLELGDSALYLCASTLNPGRGPDTQYFGPGTRLTVL.